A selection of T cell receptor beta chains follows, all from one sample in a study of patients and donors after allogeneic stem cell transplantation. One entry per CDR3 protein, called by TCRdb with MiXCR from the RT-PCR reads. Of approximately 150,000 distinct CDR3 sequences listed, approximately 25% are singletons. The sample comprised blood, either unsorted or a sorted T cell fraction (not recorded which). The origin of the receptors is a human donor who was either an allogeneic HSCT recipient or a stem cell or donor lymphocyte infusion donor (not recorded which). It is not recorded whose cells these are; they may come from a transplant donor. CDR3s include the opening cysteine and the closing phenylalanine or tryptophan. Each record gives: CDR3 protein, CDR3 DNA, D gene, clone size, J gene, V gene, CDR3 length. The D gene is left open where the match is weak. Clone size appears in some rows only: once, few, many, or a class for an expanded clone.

cdr3_aa: CSVTGLDETQYF
cdr3_nt: TGCAGCGTCACAGGGCTGGACGAGACCCAGTACTTC
d_call: .
clone_size: .
j_call: TRBJ2-5
v_call: TRBV29-1
cdr3_length: 12

cdr3_aa: CASSPTGGVVSEAFF
cdr3_nt: TGTGCCAGCAGTCCCACAGGGGGCGTAGTTTCTGAAGCTTTCTTT
d_call: TRBD1
clone_size: few
j_call: TRBJ1-1
v_call: TRBV7-2
cdr3_length: 15

cdr3_aa: CASSVDPMNTEAFF
cdr3_nt: TGTGCCAGCAGCGTAGATCCGATGAACACTGAAGCTTTCTTT
d_call: .
clone_size: .
j_call: TRBJ1-1
v_call: TRBV9
cdr3_length: 14

cdr3_aa: CSVDTLPGYEQYF
cdr3_nt: TGCAGCGTTGATACCCTCCCTGGGTACGAGCAGTACTTC
d_call: .
clone_size: .
j_call: TRBJ2-7
v_call: TRBV29-1
cdr3_length: 13

cdr3_aa: CASSLSRGNTEAFF
cdr3_nt: TGTGCCAGCAGTTTAAGTCGAGGCAACACTGAAGCTTTCTTT
d_call: .
clone_size: few
j_call: TRBJ1-1
v_call: TRBV12-3/TRBV12-4
cdr3_length: 14

cdr3_aa: CASSHSRGGTDTQYF
cdr3_nt: TGTGCCAGCAGTCACTCTCGGGGGGGAACAGATACGCAGTATTTT
d_call: TRBD2
clone_size: .
j_call: TRBJ2-3
v_call: TRBV7-3
cdr3_length: 15

cdr3_aa: CASSFGVWSYNEQFF
cdr3_nt: TGCGCCAGCAGCTTCGGGGTATGGTCCTACAATGAGCAGTTCTTC
d_call: .
clone_size: .
j_call: TRBJ2-1
v_call: TRBV5-1
cdr3_length: 15

cdr3_aa: CATSLRDLAQDTQYF
cdr3_nt: TGTGCCACCAGCCTCCGGGATCTAGCACAAGATACGCAGTATTTT
d_call: .
clone_size: few
j_call: TRBJ2-3
v_call: TRBV10-3
cdr3_length: 15

cdr3_aa: CASSANREMYTEAFF
cdr3_nt: TGTGCCAGCAGCGCAAACAGGGAGATGTATACTGAAGCTTTCTTT
d_call: .
clone_size: few
j_call: TRBJ1-1
v_call: TRBV5-5
cdr3_length: 15

cdr3_aa: CASSPKGGGADTQYF
cdr3_nt: TGTGCCAGCAGCCCTAAGGGGGGGGGCGCAGATACGCAGTATTTT
d_call: .
clone_size: few
j_call: TRBJ2-3
v_call: TRBV7-9
cdr3_length: 15

cdr3_aa: CASRDRTFLNTEAFF
cdr3_nt: TGTGCCAGCCGGGACAGGACATTCCTGAACACTGAAGCTTTCTTT
d_call: TRBD1
clone_size: .
j_call: TRBJ1-1
v_call: TRBV3-1
cdr3_length: 15

cdr3_aa: CSARRGASTDTQYF
cdr3_nt: TGCAGTGCCAGACGGGGGGCTAGCACAGATACGCAGTATTTT
d_call: .
clone_size: .
j_call: TRBJ2-3
v_call: TRBV20-1
cdr3_length: 14

cdr3_aa: CASSPSGLAGLVTDTQYF
cdr3_nt: TGTGCCAGCAGCCCCTCTGGACTAGCGGGACTCGTCACAGATACGCAGTATTTT
d_call: TRBD2
clone_size: .
j_call: TRBJ2-3
v_call: TRBV7-9
cdr3_length: 18

cdr3_aa: CSAGTGYNQPQHF
cdr3_nt: TGCAGCGCTGGGACGGGATACAATCAGCCCCAGCATTTT
d_call: .
clone_size: .
j_call: TRBJ1-5
v_call: TRBV29-1
cdr3_length: 13

cdr3_aa: CATIGNQETQYF
cdr3_nt: TGTGCCACCATAGGTAACCAAGAGACCCAGTACTTC
d_call: .
clone_size: few
j_call: TRBJ2-5
v_call: TRBV6-5
cdr3_length: 12

cdr3_aa: CASSLTSWVTDTQYF
cdr3_nt: TGTGCCAGCAGTTTGACTAGCTGGGTCACAGATACGCAGTATTTT
d_call: TRBD2
clone_size: .
j_call: TRBJ2-3
v_call: TRBV28
cdr3_length: 15

cdr3_aa: CASSTRDRGLQPLHF
cdr3_nt: TGTGCCAGCAGTACCCGGGACAGGGGGCTTCAACCCCTCCACTTT
d_call: TRBD1
clone_size: .
j_call: TRBJ1-6
v_call: TRBV12-3/TRBV12-4
cdr3_length: 15

cdr3_aa: CSVLGLAGERGEQFF
cdr3_nt: TGCAGCGTTCTAGGACTAGCGGGAGAGCGCGGTGAGCAGTTCTTC
d_call: TRBD2
clone_size: .
j_call: TRBJ2-1
v_call: TRBV29-1
cdr3_length: 15

cdr3_aa: CASSQDMGTGGIYEQYF
cdr3_nt: TGCGCCAGCAGCCAAGATATGGGGACAGGGGGCATTTACGAGCAGTACTTC
d_call: TRBD1
clone_size: few
j_call: TRBJ2-7
v_call: TRBV4-3
cdr3_length: 17

cdr3_aa: CSAGTGEGYEQYF
cdr3_nt: TGCAGTGCAGGGACAGGGGAAGGCTACGAGCAGTACTTC
d_call: TRBD1
clone_size: .
j_call: TRBJ2-7
v_call: TRBV20-1
cdr3_length: 13

cdr3_aa: CAVRGWSFAHEQYF
cdr3_nt: TGTGCCGTCAGGGGTTGGAGTTTCGCGCACGAGCAGTACTTC
d_call: .
clone_size: .
j_call: TRBJ2-7
v_call: TRBV10-3
cdr3_length: 14

cdr3_aa: CASSLIGSPRVVRAFF
cdr3_nt: TGTGCCAGCAGTTTAATAGGCTCTCCAAGGGTGGTTAGGGCTTTCTTT
d_call: .
clone_size: .
j_call: TRBJ1-1
v_call: TRBV12-3/TRBV12-4
cdr3_length: 16

cdr3_aa: CASSLEGGRNTEAFF
cdr3_nt: TGTGCCAGCAGCCTCGAGGGGGGCCGGAACACTGAAGCTTTCTTT
d_call: .
clone_size: .
j_call: TRBJ1-1
v_call: TRBV9
cdr3_length: 15

cdr3_aa: CASTRTEGDYGYTF
cdr3_nt: TGTGCCAGCACCAGAACGGAGGGTGACTATGGCTACACCTTC
d_call: .
clone_size: few
j_call: TRBJ1-2
v_call: TRBV27
cdr3_length: 14

cdr3_aa: CAISDRGVEYSNQPQHF
cdr3_nt: TGTGCCATCAGTGACCGCGGGGTGGAATATAGCAATCAGCCCCAGCATTTT
d_call: .
clone_size: few
j_call: TRBJ1-5
v_call: TRBV10-3
cdr3_length: 17

cdr3_aa: CASKGEGQFF
cdr3_nt: TGTGCCAGCAAGGGTGAAGGGCAGTTCTTC
d_call: .
clone_size: .
j_call: TRBJ2-1
v_call: TRBV7-9
cdr3_length: 10

cdr3_aa: CASSLVPDNEKLFF
cdr3_nt: TGTGCCAGCAGTTTGGTCCCAGATAATGAAAAACTGTTTTTT
d_call: .
clone_size: few
j_call: TRBJ1-4
v_call: TRBV12-3/TRBV12-4
cdr3_length: 14

cdr3_aa: CASSESGQGYAPLHF
cdr3_nt: TGTGCCAGCAGTGAGTCGGGACAGGGGTATGCACCCCTCCACTTT
d_call: TRBD1
clone_size: .
j_call: TRBJ1-6
v_call: TRBV2
cdr3_length: 15

cdr3_aa: CASSQGLWGFQPQHF
cdr3_nt: TGCGCCAGCAGCCAAGGCCTATGGGGGTTTCAGCCCCAGCATTTT
d_call: .
clone_size: .
j_call: TRBJ1-5
v_call: TRBV4-1
cdr3_length: 15

cdr3_aa: CASSTGQGAYNEQFF
cdr3_nt: TGTGCCAGCAGCACCGGACAGGGGGCCTACAATGAGCAGTTCTTC
d_call: TRBD1
clone_size: few
j_call: TRBJ2-1
v_call: TRBV7-3
cdr3_length: 15

cdr3_aa: CASSLFRNQGRKLFF
cdr3_nt: TGTGCCAGCAGTTTATTTCGGAACCAAGGGAGAAAACTGTTTTTT
d_call: .
clone_size: .
j_call: TRBJ1-4
v_call: TRBV12-3/TRBV12-4
cdr3_length: 15

cdr3_aa: CSVSDGSRELFF
cdr3_nt: TGCAGCGTCTCGGACGGGAGTAGGGAGCTGTTTTTT
d_call: .
clone_size: .
j_call: TRBJ2-2
v_call: TRBV29-1
cdr3_length: 12

cdr3_aa: CASSLSRGINYGYTF
cdr3_nt: TGTGCCAGCAGCTTATCCAGGGGGATAAACTATGGCTACACCTTC
d_call: TRBD1
clone_size: few
j_call: TRBJ1-2
v_call: TRBV11-2
cdr3_length: 15

cdr3_aa: CARSYRLAVEQYF
cdr3_nt: TGTGCCAGGAGTTACCGGCTAGCTGTCGAGCAGTACTTC
d_call: .
clone_size: .
j_call: TRBJ2-7
v_call: TRBV6-6
cdr3_length: 13

cdr3_aa: CATSKRDRGLMGQPQHF
cdr3_nt: TGTGCCACCAGCAAAAGGGACAGGGGGCTTATGGGTCAGCCCCAGCATTTT
d_call: TRBD1
clone_size: few
j_call: TRBJ1-5
v_call: TRBV15
cdr3_length: 17

cdr3_aa: CSARDPNEVLPERGELFF
cdr3_nt: TGCAGTGCTAGAGACCCCAACGAGGTACTGCCCGAGAGAGGGGAGCTGTTTTTT
d_call: .
clone_size: .
j_call: TRBJ2-2
v_call: TRBV20-1
cdr3_length: 18

cdr3_aa: CASSLGRLHDYGYTF
cdr3_nt: TGTGCCAGCAGCTTGGGCAGGTTACATGACTATGGCTACACCTTC
d_call: .
clone_size: few
j_call: TRBJ1-2
v_call: TRBV7-9
cdr3_length: 15

cdr3_aa: CASSPRPRGDNEQFF
cdr3_nt: TGTGCCAGTAGTCCCCGGCCAAGAGGGGACAATGAGCAGTTCTTC
d_call: .
clone_size: .
j_call: TRBJ2-1
v_call: TRBV19
cdr3_length: 15

cdr3_aa: CASSEGGQANTGELFF
cdr3_nt: TGTGCCAGCAGTGAAGGGGGACAGGCGAACACCGGGGAGCTGTTTTTT
d_call: TRBD1
clone_size: .
j_call: TRBJ2-2
v_call: TRBV2
cdr3_length: 16

cdr3_aa: CSHTSNTGELFF
cdr3_nt: TGCAGCCACACAAGTAACACCGGGGAGCTGTTTTTT
d_call: .
clone_size: few
j_call: TRBJ2-2
v_call: TRBV29-1
cdr3_length: 12

cdr3_aa: CASSQVGLVGQFF
cdr3_nt: TGTGCCAGCAGCCAAGTAGGTCTAGTGGGGCAGTTCTTC
d_call: .
clone_size: .
j_call: TRBJ2-1
v_call: TRBV14
cdr3_length: 13

cdr3_aa: CASSLGVGQETQYF
cdr3_nt: TGTGCCAGCAGCCTAGGGGTTGGACAAGAGACCCAGTACTTC
d_call: .
clone_size: .
j_call: TRBJ2-5
v_call: TRBV7-8
cdr3_length: 14

cdr3_aa: CSVEVGTGHEQYF
cdr3_nt: TGCAGCGTTGAAGTGGGGACAGGCCACGAGCAGTACTTC
d_call: TRBD1
clone_size: few
j_call: TRBJ2-7
v_call: TRBV29-1
cdr3_length: 13

cdr3_aa: CSGRGRHTEAFF
cdr3_nt: TGCAGCGGACGGGGGCGCCACACTGAAGCTTTCTTT
d_call: .
clone_size: .
j_call: TRBJ1-1
v_call: TRBV29-1
cdr3_length: 12

cdr3_aa: CASTLGHNTEAFF
cdr3_nt: TGTGCCAGCACCCTCGGACACAACACTGAAGCTTTCTTT
d_call: .
clone_size: few
j_call: TRBJ1-1
v_call: TRBV6-5
cdr3_length: 13

cdr3_aa: CATSRELADAYEQYF
cdr3_nt: TGTGCCACCAGCAGAGAACTAGCGGACGCCTACGAGCAGTACTTC
d_call: TRBD2
clone_size: .
j_call: TRBJ2-7
v_call: TRBV15
cdr3_length: 15

cdr3_aa: CASSFGAWGNIQYF
cdr3_nt: TGTGCCAGCAGCTTTGGGGCGTGGGGAAACATTCAGTACTTC
d_call: .
clone_size: .
j_call: TRBJ2-4
v_call: TRBV12-3/TRBV12-4
cdr3_length: 14

cdr3_aa: CASSRDTTSYNEQFF
cdr3_nt: TGTGCCAGCAGCCGGGACACCACCTCCTACAATGAGCAGTTCTTC
d_call: .
clone_size: .
j_call: TRBJ2-1
v_call: TRBV7-2
cdr3_length: 15

cdr3_aa: CSASGGGPAKNIQYF
cdr3_nt: TGCAGTGCTAGTGGCGGCGGGCCAGCCAAAAACATTCAGTACTTC
d_call: .
clone_size: .
j_call: TRBJ2-4
v_call: TRBV20-1
cdr3_length: 15

cdr3_aa: CSARGGEPTNEKLFF
cdr3_nt: TGCAGTGCTAGAGGGGGCGAGCCAACTAATGAAAAACTGTTTTTT
d_call: .
clone_size: .
j_call: TRBJ1-4
v_call: TRBV20-1
cdr3_length: 15

cdr3_aa: CASSQRSGDTDTQYF
cdr3_nt: TGCGCCAGCAGCCAAAGGTCGGGAGACACAGATACGCAGTATTTT
d_call: .
clone_size: few
j_call: TRBJ2-3
v_call: TRBV4-3
cdr3_length: 15

cdr3_aa: CSARQGLSRIGGF
cdr3_nt: TGCAGTGCTAGACAGGGGTTGAGTAGAATCGGGGGGTTT
d_call: .
clone_size: .
j_call: TRBJ1-1
v_call: TRBV20-1
cdr3_length: 13

cdr3_aa: CASTDDGARYEQYF
cdr3_nt: TGTGCCAGCACCGACGACGGCGCTCGCTACGAGCAGTACTTC
d_call: .
clone_size: few
j_call: TRBJ2-7
v_call: TRBV7-9
cdr3_length: 14